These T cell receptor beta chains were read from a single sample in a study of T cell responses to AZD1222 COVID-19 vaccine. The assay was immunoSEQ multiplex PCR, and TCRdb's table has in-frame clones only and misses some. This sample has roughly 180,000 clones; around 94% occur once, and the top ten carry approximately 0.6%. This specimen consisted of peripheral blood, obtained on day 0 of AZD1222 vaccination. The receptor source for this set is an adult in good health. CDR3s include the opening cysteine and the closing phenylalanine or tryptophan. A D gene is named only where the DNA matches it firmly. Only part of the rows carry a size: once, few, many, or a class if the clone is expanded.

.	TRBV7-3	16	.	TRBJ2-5	TGTGCCAGCAGCTTAAGCGGCAGGAACTACCAAGAGACCCAGTACTTC	CASSLSGRNYQETQYF
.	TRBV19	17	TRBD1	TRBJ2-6	TGTGCCAGTAGAGGGGCAGGGGGAGTATCTGGGGCCAACGTCCTGACTTTC	CASRGAGGVSGANVLTF
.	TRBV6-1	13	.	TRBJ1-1	TGTGCCAGCAGTGAAACGACAGGCCTTGAAGCTTTCTTT	CASSETTGLEAFF
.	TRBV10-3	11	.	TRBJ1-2	TGTGCCATCAGTGAGGGAGAAGGACACACCTTC	CAISEGEGHTF
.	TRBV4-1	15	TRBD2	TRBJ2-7	TGCGCCAGCAGCCAAGATCTAGCGGGAGGTAACGAGCAGTACTTC	CASSQDLAGGNEQYF
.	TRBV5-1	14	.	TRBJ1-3	TGCGCCAGCAGCGGAGGCCCCTCTGGAAACACCATATATTTT	CASSGGPSGNTIYF
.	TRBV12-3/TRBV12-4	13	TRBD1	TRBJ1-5	TGTGCCAGCAGGGACAGGACGGACCAGCCCCAGCATTTT	CASRDRTDQPQHF
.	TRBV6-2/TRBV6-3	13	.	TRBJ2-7	TGTGCCAGCAGTCTTAGCGTTTCCTACGAGCAGTACTTC	CASSLSVSYEQYF
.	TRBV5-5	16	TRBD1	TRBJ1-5	TGTGCCAGCAGCTTGGTCCCAGGGGGGGGTGATCAGCCCCAGCATTTT	CASSLVPGGGDQPQHF
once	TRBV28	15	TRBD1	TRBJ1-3	TGTGCCAGCAGTTTACTTACAGGGGCTGGAAACACCATATATTTT	CASSLLTGAGNTIYF
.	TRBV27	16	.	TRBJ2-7	TGTGCCAGCAGCCCTGATCGGGCCCCACCCCCTTACGAGCAGTACTTC	CASSPDRAPPPYEQYF
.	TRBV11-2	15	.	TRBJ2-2	TGTGCCAGCAGCTCACCAGGGGGGATCACCGGGGAGCTGTTTTTT	CASSSPGGITGELFF
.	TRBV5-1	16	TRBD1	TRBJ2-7	TGCGCCAGCAGCTACCGTCCCGGGACAGGGACCCACGAGCAGTACTTC	CASSYRPGTGTHEQYF
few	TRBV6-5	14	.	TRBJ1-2	TGTGCCAGCAGTTACAGGGGCGGAAGCCCCCTCTACACCTTC	CASSYRGGSPLYTF
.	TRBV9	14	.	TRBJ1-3	TGTGCCAGCAGCGTAGACGGGTCTGGAAACACCATATATTTT	CASSVDGSGNTIYF
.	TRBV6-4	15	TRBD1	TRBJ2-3	TGTGCCAGCAGTGACAATGGACAGGGGGCAGATACGCAGTATTTT	CASSDNGQGADTQYF
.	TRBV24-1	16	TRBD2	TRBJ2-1	TGTGCCACCAGTGATTTGCGTGAAGCGGGAGGAAATGAGCAGTTCTTC	CATSDLREAGGNEQFF
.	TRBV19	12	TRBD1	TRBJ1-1	TGTGCCAGTGAGGGGGCCGACACTGAAGCTTTCTTT	CASEGADTEAFF
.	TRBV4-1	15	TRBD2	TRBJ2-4	TGCGCCAGCAGCCAAGATTCGGGGAGGGCGGTCATTCAGTACTTC	CASSQDSGRAVIQYF
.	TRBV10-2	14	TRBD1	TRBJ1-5	TGCGCCAGCAGTCGGGGACAGGGTCATCAGCCCCAGCATTTT	CASSRGQGHQPQHF
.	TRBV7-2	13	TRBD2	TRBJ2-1	TGTGCCAGCAGCTTAGGGGGCGGGAGCAGGCAGTTCTTC	CASSLGGGSRQFF
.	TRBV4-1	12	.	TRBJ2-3	TGCGCCAGCAGCCAAGGCGCAGATACGCAGTATTTT	CASSQGADTQYF
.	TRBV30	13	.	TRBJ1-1	TGTGCCTGGGGTCGAATGGGGAACACTGAAGCTTTCTTT	CAWGRMGNTEAFF
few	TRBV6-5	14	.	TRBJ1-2	TGTGCCAGCAGACCAGGTGGGGGAGGAGATGGCTACACCTTC	CASRPGGGGDGYTF
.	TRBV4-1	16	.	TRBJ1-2	TGCGCCAGCAGCCAAGATAGGCATCTAAAGGGCTATGGCTACACCTTC	CASSQDRHLKGYGYTF
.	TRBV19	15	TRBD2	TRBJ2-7	TGTGCCAGTAGTATTACCGGGACTAGCGGCTACGAGCAGTACTTC	CASSITGTSGYEQYF
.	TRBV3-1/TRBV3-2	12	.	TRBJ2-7	TGTGCCAGCAGCCATACCGGTTACGAGCAGTACTTC	CASSHTGYEQYF
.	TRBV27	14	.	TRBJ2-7	TGTGCCAGCAACTCGGCAGGGAGGTCCTACGAGCAGTACTTC	CASNSAGRSYEQYF
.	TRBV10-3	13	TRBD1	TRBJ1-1	TGTGCCATCAGGGGACAGGGGGCTACTGAAGCTTTCTTT	CAIRGQGATEAFF
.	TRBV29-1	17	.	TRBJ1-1	TGCAGCGTTTCTCCCTATCCTACCGGGACAATGAACACTGAAACTTTCTTT	CSVSPYPTGTMNTETFF
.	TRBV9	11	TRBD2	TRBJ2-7	TGTGCCAGCAGTAGCGGGTACGAGCAGTACTTC	CASSSGYEQYF
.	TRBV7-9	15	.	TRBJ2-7	TGTGCCAGCAGCAATAACGTGCAAAACCGATACGAGCAGTACTTC	CASSNNVQNRYEQYF
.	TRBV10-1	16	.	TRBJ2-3	TGCGCCAGCAGTGAGAATATCCCTAACTCAAGGGATACGCAGTATTTT	CASSENIPNSRDTQYF
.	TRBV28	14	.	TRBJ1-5	TGTGCCAGCAGGTTAAGATGGGGCAATCAGCCCCAGCATTTT	CASRLRWGNQPQHF
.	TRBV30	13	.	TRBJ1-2	TGTGCCTGGATGGCGAGAGCTAACTATGGCTACACCTTC	CAWMARANYGYTF
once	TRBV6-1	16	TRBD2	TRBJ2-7	TGTGCCAGCAGTGAAGCGGGCGGGAGATTTACCTACGAGCAGTACTTC	CASSEAGGRFTYEQYF
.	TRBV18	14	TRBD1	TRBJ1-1	TGTGCCAGCTCGGAAGGACAGGGGAACACTGAAGCTTTCTTT	CASSEGQGNTEAFF
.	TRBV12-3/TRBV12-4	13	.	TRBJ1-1	TGTGCCAGCAGTTTACCGGGGCCCGCTGAAGCTTTCTTT	CASSLPGPAEAFF
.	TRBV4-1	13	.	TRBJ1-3	TGCGCCAGCAGCCAAGAGTCTGGAAACACCATATATTTT	CASSQESGNTIYF
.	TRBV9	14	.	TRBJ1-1	TGTGCCAGCAGCGTAGATTACTCGCACACTGAAGCTTTCTTT	CASSVDYSHTEAFF
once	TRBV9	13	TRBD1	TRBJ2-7	TGTGCCAGCAGCACGACAGGGGCCTACGAGCAGTACTTC	CASSTTGAYEQYF
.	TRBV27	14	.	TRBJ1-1	TGTGCCAGCAGTTCCCCGGGGACCACGACTGAAGCTTTCTTT	CASSSPGTTTEAFF
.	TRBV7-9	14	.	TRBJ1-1	TGTGCCAGCAGCCATGGGACACCGAACACTGAAGCTTTCTTT	CASSHGTPNTEAFF
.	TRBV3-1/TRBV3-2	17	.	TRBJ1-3	TGTGCCAGCAGCCAAGGTTTCCAGGGTAGGGCTGGAAACACCATATATTTT	CASSQGFQGRAGNTIYF
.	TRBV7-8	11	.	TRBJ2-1	TGTGCCAGCAGCGCCCCTGAAGAGCAGTTCTTC	CASSAPEEQFF
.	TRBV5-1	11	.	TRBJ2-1	TGCGCCAGCAGCTTATCGCATGAGCAGTTCTTC	CASSLSHEQFF
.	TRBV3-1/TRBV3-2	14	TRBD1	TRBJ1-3	TGTGCCAGCAGTCTGGACAGGGCTGGAAACACCATATATTTT	CASSLDRAGNTIYF
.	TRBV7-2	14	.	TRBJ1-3	TGTGCCAGCAGCGCGACGGGGTATGGAAACACCATATATTTT	CASSATGYGNTIYF
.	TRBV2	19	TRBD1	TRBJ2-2	TGTGCCAGCAGTGGGGTAGGGCAGGGGGCTGAAAAGAACACCGGGGAGCTGTTTTTT	CASSGVGQGAEKNTGELFF